The clone carrying this TCR beta chain was observed many times. Its antigen is still unknown. Other DNA variants within this sample encode the same CDR3. The V end lost 1 base, the J end lost 6 bases, and 3 bases lay between the germline ends. This CDR3 is 12 amino acids long. The V gene's germline CDR1 is MGHRA and CDR2 YSYEKL. These data come from a study of CD8+ T cells in alopecia areata. Study outcomes and limitations: In scalp samples, resident alphabeta T cells of normal skin are also sequenced. Lesional scalp displayed greater clonality than normal scalp, most notably in alopecia totalis/universalis. Possibly because of HLA-related factors, TCR sharing was less clear across patients than in mice.

From PBMCs, CD4+ and CD8+ T cells were sorted. RNA extraction and reverse transcription yielded cDNA as sequencing template. Method: immunoSEQ multiplex PCR; TCRdb's copy keeps in-frame clones and lacks some. The table includes about 150,000 clones, roughly 60% detected once. The sequence came from a human donor in good health. The V call is TRBV4-1, the J call TRBJ1-4; D gene unclear. Sequencing was carried out using CD4+ T cells sorted from blood. The DNA for the CDR3 is TGCGCCAGCAGCCAAGCTTATGAAAAACTGTTTTTT. Its translation: CASSQAYEKLFF.